This TCR beta chain was identified during a study of CD8 T cells in Susac syndrome. Reverse transcription of roughly 0.5 to 1 ug RNA was carried out with random hexamers. MiXCR, run by TCRdb on the immunoSEQ multiplex PCR reads, gives a single entry per CDR3 protein. The sample yields some 180,000 distinct CDR3 sequences, over 85% seen once. CDR1 DFQATT and CDR2 SNEGSKA come from the germline V gene (reference sequence). The CDR3 consists of 12 residues. Trimming shortened V by 6 bases and J by 4 bases, and 12 bases separated the two germline ends. Sequencing was carried out using CD4+ T cells from PBMCs. This clonotype originated in a human donor in good health. The genes are TRBV20-1 and TRBJ2-5; a possible D gene is TRBD1 (5 bases). The CDR3 spells CSAGARAETQYF. The CDR3 nucleotides are TGCAGTGCAGGGGCTCGCGCAGAGACCCAGTACTTC.